These 27 T cell receptor beta chains were sequenced from one sample in a study of blood T cell repertoires in COVID-19. Measured with immunoSEQ multiplex PCR; TCRdb has only the in-frame clones, and not every one. This sample has 150,000 to 200,000 clones, with just under 85% found just once. Sequenced sample: peripheral blood. These receptors were taken from a man aged 55 to 70 with COVID-19, enrolled during active disease.

The rearrangement joins TRBV5-1 to TRBJ2-1; 7 bases align to TRBD2. J was trimmed by 2 bases and V by 4 bases; bases with no gene match: 3. The CDR3 totals 14 residues. CDR1 is SGHRS and CDR2 is YFSETQ in the germline V gene. The CDR3 nucleotides are TGCGCCAGCAGCCCGGGAGGCACCTACAATGAGCAGTTCTTC. It translates to CASSPGGTYNEQFF.

This chain links TRBV4-1 with TRBJ1-6; D unresolved. V was clipped by 4 bases and J by 0 bases, with 7 bases between them. This CDR3 has 15 residues. Germline lookup yields CDR1 MGHRA and CDR2 YSYEKL. CDR3 region: CASSPAGSYNSPLHF. In DNA, the CDR3 is TGCGCCAGCAGCCCCGCAGGCTCCTATAATTCACCCCTCCACTTT.

The gene calls are TRBV5-1 and TRBJ2-5; 9 nucleotides line up with TRBD2. CDR1 is SGHRS and CDR2 is YFSETQ in the germline V gene. CDR3 length: 16 amino acids. With 0 bases clipped from V and 1 base from J, the junction kept 4 bases outside the gene matches. CDR3 in DNA: TGCGCCAGCAGCTTGGGAGCGGGAGGAACCCAAGAGACCCAGTACTTC. Encoded protein: CASSLGAGGTQETQYF.

Only one count was recorded for this clone. This chain uses TRBV24-1 with TRBJ2-3; tentatively, D is TRBD1 (6 bases). Germline V gene sequence: CDR1 KGHDR, CDR2 SFDVKD. Between the trimmed V and J ends, which lost 3 bases and 2 bases, there was a span of 11 bases. The CDR3 runs 15 residues. In nucleotides, the CDR3 is TGTGCCACCAGTGATGCAGGGGCAGACACAGATACGCAGTATTTT. Its protein is CATSDAGADTDTQYF.

The rearrangement joins TRBV28 to TRBJ1-4; 8 nucleotides agree with TRBD1. Germline CDR1 and CDR2: MDHEN and SYDVKM. Germline trimming cut 6 bases from V and 8 bases from J; bases unmatched to any gene: 14. The CDR3 runs to 16 residues. The CDR3 region is CASRPIGGRGQEKLFF. CDR3 coding DNA: TGTGCCAGCAGACCGATTGGTGGCAGGGGGCAGGAAAAACTGTTTTTT.

This sequence joins TRBV7-6 and TRBJ1-2; D might be TRBD1 (6 bases). V lost 5 bases to trimming and J lost 0 bases, with 13 bases between them. The CDR3 is 15 amino acids. Germline-derived CDR1 and CDR2 are SGHVS and FNYEAQ. DNA of the CDR3: TGTGCCAGCAGCCCCTCGACAGGAACTAACTATGGCTACACCTTC. It translates to CASSPSTGTNYGYTF.

This chain joins TRBV3-1 (or the pseudogene TRBV3-2) and TRBJ1-3; the D is unclear. This CDR3 has 15 amino acids. The V end was cut by 3 bases, the J end by 0 bases, with 9 bases between. Germline-derived CDR1 and CDR2 are LGHDT and YNNKEL (reference sequence). CDR3 bases: TGTGCCAGCAGCCACCCCTTCCGCTCTGGAAACACCATATATTTT. Protein sequence: CASSHPFRSGNTIYF.

With regard to this clone: This CDR3 is also generated by other DNA sequences in the sample. The chain uses TRBV11-1 and TRBJ1-3, with D hard to call. CDR1 SGHAT and CDR2 FQDESV come from the germline V gene (reference sequence). Trimming stripped 5 bases from V and 0 bases from J, with 2 bases between. The CDR3 is made up of 12 amino acids. This CDR3 reads CASSLSGNTIYF. The CDR3 DNA reads as TGTGCCAGCAGCCTCTCTGGAAACACCATATATTTT.

The rearrangement joins TRBV2 to TRBJ1-6, with unresolved D. Germline assignment: CDR1 SNHLY and CDR2 FYNNEI. CDR3 length equals 15 residues. V lost 6 bases and J lost 10, with 19 bases in between. In DNA, the CDR3 is TGTGCCAGCAGCCCGACCCGTTGGGGAGGCTCACCCCTCCACTTT. Encoded protein: CASSPTRWGGSPLHF. Combining the CDR3 with reference TRBV2 and TRBJ1-6 gives the whole variable domain EPEVTQTPSHQVTQMGQEVILRCVPISNHLYFYWYRQILGQKVEFLVSFYNNEISEKSEIFDDQFSVERPDGSNFTLKIRSTKLEDSAMYFCASSPTRWGGSPLHFGNGTRLTVT.

The J gene is TRBJ2-2, the V gene TRBV3-1 (or the pseudogene TRBV3-2), with TRBD1 matching 7 bases. From germline, CDR1 is LGHDT and CDR2 YNNKEL (reference sequence). After removal of 4 bases from V and 4 bases from J, the junction contained 6 bases not matched to a gene. The CDR3 has 15 amino acids. CDR3 sequence (DNA): TGTGCCAGCAGCCCAACAGGGGTGGCCACCGGGGAGCTGTTTTTT. This gives the protein CASSPTGVATGELFF.

CDR3 in DNA: TGTGCCACCAGTGAAACCCTGGGCCAGCCCCAGCATTTT. Protein: CATSETLGQPQHF. V and J are TRBV24-1 and TRBJ1-5; no definite D call. From germline, CDR1 is KGHDR and CDR2 SFDVKD. CDR3 size: 13 residues. The V end was cut by 4 bases, the J end by 7 bases, with 10 bases between.

The rearrangement joins TRBV3-1 (or the pseudogene TRBV3-2) to TRBJ1-2; D perhaps matches TRBD1 (5 bases). The CDR3 consists of 14 residues. CDR1 and CDR2 (germline): LGHDT, YNNKEL (reference sequence). V gave up 0 bases and J gave up 4 bases, with 9 bases separating them. CDR3 loop: CASSQDPGIYGYTF. DNA of the CDR3: TGTGCCAGCAGCCAAGATCCAGGGATCTATGGCTACACCTTC.

The chain recombines TRBV2 with TRBJ1-1, with TRBD1 matching 7 bases. The V gene end was trimmed by 5 bases and the J gene end by 0 bases; junction bases not matched to a gene: 3. This CDR3 spans 14 amino acids. Germline CDR1 reads SNHLY; CDR2 reads FYNNEI. CDR3 region: CASSWDRLNTEAFF. The CDR3 coding sequence is TGTGCCAGCAGTTGGGACAGATTGAACACTGAAGCTTTCTTT.

The rearrangement uses TRBV18 and TRBJ1-3; D is uncertain. The CDR3 has 16 amino acids. Trimming stripped 3 bases from V and 0 bases from J, with 12 bases between. The germline gives CDR1 KGHSH, CDR2 LQKENI. The CDR3 protein is CASSPFDKSSGNTIYF. In DNA form, the CDR3 reads TGTGCCAGCTCACCTTTTGACAAGAGCTCTGGAAACACCATATATTTT.

This clone has only one observation. The chain employs TRBV19 and TRBJ1-1; tentatively, D is TRBD1 (6 bases). CDR3 length: 15 amino acids. Deletions cut 11 bases from V and 0 bases from J, with 19 bases between. Germline loops: CDR1 LNHDA, CDR2 SQIVND (reference sequence). The CDR3 nucleotides are TGTGCCGTTATACAGGGCCCAAACATGAACACTGAAGCTTTCTTT. Translating it yields CAVIQGPNMNTEAFF.

V gene TRBV6-4 combines with J gene TRBJ2-7, with a tentative D call TRBD1 (6 bases). The CDR3 sequence is 13 residues long. CDR1 MRHNA and CDR2 SNTAGT come from the germline V gene. V was shortened by 5 bases and J by 6 bases, with 14 bases between the two germline ends. CDR3 coding DNA: TGTGCCAGCAGTCCAGGGGAAGGAGGCGAGCAGTACTTC. This sequence encodes CASSPGEGGEQYF.

The chain joins TRBV7-2 to TRBJ2-7; TRBD2 aligns across 11 bases. With V trimmed by 4 bases and J by 4 bases, 15 bases remained unmatched. Germline V gene sequence: CDR1 SGHTA, CDR2 FQGNSA. The CDR3 is 18 amino acids. The CDR3 bases are TGTGCCAGCAGCTCTAGGACTAGCGGGTGGGGGCCGGGTTACGAGCAGTACTTC. It encodes CASSSRTSGWGPGYEQYF.

The chain carries TRBV28 and TRBJ1-2; the D gene is possibly TRBD1 (6 bases). CDR1 is MDHEN and CDR2 is SYDVKM in the germline V gene. The V and J ends lost 5 bases and 7 bases respectively, with 14 bases between them. The CDR3 loop spans 13 amino acids. CDR3 in DNA: TGTGCCAGCAGTCTCACAGGGAGCAGTGGCTACACCTTC. As protein: CASSLTGSSGYTF.

The chain combines TRBV5-4 with TRBJ2-3; TRBD2 agrees at 9 bases. The V gene's germline CDR1 is SGHNT and CDR2 YYREEE (reference sequence). CDR3 length: 16 residues. The V gene end was trimmed by 1 base and the J gene end by 3 bases; junction bases not matched to a gene: 6. CDR3 nucleotides: TGTGCCAGCAGCTTGCTTGGACTAGCGAGGACAGATACGCAGTATTTT. Its translation is CASSLLGLARTDTQYF.

The chain joins TRBV7-8 to TRBJ2-7, with D maybe TRBD2 (6 bases). CDR1 is SGHVS and CDR2 is FQNEAQ in the germline V gene. V shed 4 bases and J shed 1 base, with 20 bases lying between them. The CDR3 contains 17 residues. The CDR3 reads CASSSAAGTASSYEQYF. The CDR3, as DNA: TGTGCCAGCAGCTCCGCCGCGGGGACCGCTTCTTCCTACGAGCAGTACTTC.

V usage is TRBV30 and J usage is TRBJ1-5; the D gene is possibly TRBD1 (5 bases). Germline assignment: CDR1 GTSNPN and CDR2 SVGIG (reference sequence). The V and J ends lost 2 bases and 0 bases respectively, with 11 bases between them. The CDR3 extends over 15 amino acids. As DNA, the CDR3 is TGTGCCTGGAGTCGCCGGGGGTATAGCAATCAGCCCCAGCATTTT. This codes for CAWSRRGYSNQPQHF.

The rearrangement joins TRBV2 to TRBJ1-2; D uncertain. The germline CDR1 and CDR2 sequences are SNHLY and FYNNEI. Between the trimmed V and J ends, which lost 7 bases and 6 bases, there was a span of 12 bases. The CDR3 is 12 amino acids. Here the CDR3 DNA reads TGTGCCAGCAAAGGCGGGTTAAATGGCTACACCTTC. Translating it yields CASKGGLNGYTF.

The chain carries TRBV28 and TRBJ1-4; 7 bases line up with TRBD1. Germline trimming cut 2 bases from V and 3 bases from J; bases unmatched to any gene: 0. This CDR3 region has 14 residues. The V gene's germline CDR1 is MDHEN and CDR2 SYDVKM. The CDR3: CASSLRGPNEKLFF. The DNA of the CDR3 is TGTGCCAGCAGTTTAAGGGGGCCTAATGAAAAACTGTTTTTT.

This sequence joins TRBV9 and TRBJ2-7; 8 bases are a match to TRBD1. Germline CDR1 reads SGDLS; CDR2 reads YYNGEE. The CDR3 covers 14 residues. The J segment lost 5 bases and the V segment lost 4 bases, leaving 8 bases of the junction unmatched. As DNA, the CDR3 is TGTGCCAGCAGCCCAACGATGGGACAGGACGAGCAGTACTTC. This translates into CASSPTMGQDEQYF. The whole variable domain, filled in from reference TRBV9 and TRBJ2-7, reads DSGVTQTPKHLITATGQRVTLRCSPRSGDLSVYWYQQSLDQGLQFLIQYYNGEERAKGNILERFSAQQFPDLHSELNLSSLELGDSALYFCASSPTMGQDEQYFGPGTRLTVT.

This clone was observed once. This chain joins TRBV5-1 and TRBJ2-1; 12 nucleotides match TRBD1. The CDR3 runs 14 residues. Germline trimming cut 6 bases from V and 8 bases from J; bases unmatched to any gene: 6. Germline V gene sequence: CDR1 SGHRS, CDR2 YFSETQ. This CDR3 is CASTPGQGADEQFF. The DNA for the CDR3 is TGCGCCAGCACACCGGGACAGGGGGCTGATGAGCAGTTCTTC. The variable domain in full, completed from reference TRBV5-1 and TRBJ2-1, reads KAGVTQTPRYLIKTRGQQVTLSCSPISGHRSVSWYQQTPGQGLQFLFEYFSETQRNKGNFPGRFSGRQFSNSRSEMNVSTLELGDSALYLCASTPGQGADEQFFGPGTRLTVL.

The V and J genes are TRBV28 and TRBJ1-2; unclear D gene. CDR3 length: 13 amino acids. In germline, CDR1 is MDHEN, CDR2 SYDVKM. V was trimmed by 2 bases and J by 8 bases, leaving 12 bases between them. The CDR3 is CASSLDPGRGYTF. DNA of the CDR3: TGTGCCAGCAGTTTAGATCCGGGTAGAGGCTACACCTTC.

This clone appeared once. The CDR3, as DNA: TGTGCCAGCAGTCCATCAGGGTACTCCTACGAGCAGTACTTC. This gives the protein CASSPSGYSYEQYF. This chain connects TRBV6-5 to TRBJ2-7; possible D gene TRBD1, 5 bases. Trimming removed 5 bases at V and 0 bases at J, with 11 bases between. The CDR3 loop spans 14 amino acids. CDR1 is MNHEY and CDR2 is SVGAGI in the germline V gene.